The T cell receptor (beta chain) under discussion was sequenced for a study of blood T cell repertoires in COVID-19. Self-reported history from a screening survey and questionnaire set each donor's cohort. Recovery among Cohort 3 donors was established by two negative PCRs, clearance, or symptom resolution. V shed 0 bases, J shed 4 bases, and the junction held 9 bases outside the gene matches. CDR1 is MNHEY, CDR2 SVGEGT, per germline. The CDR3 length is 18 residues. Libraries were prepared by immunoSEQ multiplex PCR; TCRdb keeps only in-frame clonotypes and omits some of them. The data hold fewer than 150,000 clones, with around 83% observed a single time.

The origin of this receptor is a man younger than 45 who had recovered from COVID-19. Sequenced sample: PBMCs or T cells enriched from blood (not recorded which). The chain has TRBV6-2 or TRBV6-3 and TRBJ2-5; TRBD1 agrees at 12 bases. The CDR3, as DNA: TGTGCCAGCAGTTACTCGGGGACAGGGGGCCGGTGGGGAGAGACCCAGTACTTC. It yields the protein CASSYSGTGGRWGETQYF.